The 4 T cell receptor beta chains listed next were all sequenced from one sample in a study of T cells expressing NK-cell markers. TCRdb reworked the 5' RACE reads into one entry per CDR3 protein, no DNA. Here the sample table reports about 460,000 distinct CDR3 sequences. The sequenced sample consisted of blood T cells: a sorted CD56 or NKG2C T cell subset, CD4+ or CD8+ T cells, or bulk PBMC T cells (not recorded which). The receptors shown here come from a woman in her 50s in good health.

The V call is TRBV6-5, the J call TRBJ2-1; there is no DNA to check the TCRdb D call of TRBD2. CDR1 is MNHEY and CDR2 is SVGAGI in the germline V gene. The CDR3 covers 18 residues. The CDR3 is CASSAVPGLAGFYNEQFF.

CDR3 amino acids: CASRAETGPNIQYF. V usage is TRBV27 and J usage is TRBJ2-4; the D call from TCRdb, TRBD1, cannot be confirmed without DNA. The CDR3 covers 14 residues. The V gene's germline CDR1 is MNHEY and CDR2 SMNVEV (reference sequence).

The genes are TRBV15 and TRBJ2-1; the TRBD2 assignment by TCRdb is unverifiable without DNA. The germline gives CDR1 LNHNV, CDR2 YYDKDF (reference sequence). The CDR3 has 13 residues. CDR3 sequence: CATSREPSGTQFF. Full variable domain (remainder filled in from reference TRBV15 and TRBJ2-1): DAMVIQNPRYQVTQFGKPVTLSCSQTLNHNVMYWYQQKSSQAPKLLFHYYDKDFNNEADTPDNFQSRRPNTSFCFLDIRSPGLGDTAMYLCATSREPSGTQFFGPGTRLTVL.

The chain is built from TRBV6-6 and TRBJ1-1; TCRdb picks TRBD1, but there is no DNA to check that call. The germline V gene encodes CDR1 MNHNY and CDR2 SVGAGI (reference sequence). The CDR3 has 13 amino acids. The CDR3 region is CASSYGHGKEAFF.